The 24 T cell receptor beta chains below all came from one sample that was sequenced in a study of T-cell memory formation after mild COVID-19. Using its own MiXCR run on the 5' RACE reads, TCRdb lists one record per CDR3 protein. The sample carries approximately 250,000 distinct CDR3 sequences, over 15% recorded once. Sequenced: PBMCs or a T cell subset sorted from them (not recorded which). Receptors originate from a man aged 18 to 29 who had mild COVID-19 (a few samples of this study predate the infection). Cell type and time point are not known.

This chain links TRBV9 with TRBJ2-1, with D perhaps TRBD2 (6 bases). CDR1 and CDR2 (germline): SGDLS, YYNGEE. CDR3 length equals 16 residues. Trimming took off 0 bases at V and 9 bases at J, with 19 bases between the two ends. The CDR3 region has the DNA TGTGCCAGCAGCGTAGCTGGTGGCGGGGCGCGGCTTGAGCAGTTCTTC. It codes for CASSVAGGGARLEQFF.

This clonotype was recorded a few times. This chain joins TRBV12-3 or TRBV12-4 and TRBJ2-3; 8 bases map to TRBD2. J was trimmed by 8 bases and V by 5 bases; bases with no gene match: 12. This CDR3 has 15 amino acids. The CDR3 DNA reads TGTGCCAGCAGTATGGGAGCGGGGGTGGAGGGTACGCAGTATTTT. Its translation: CASSMGAGVEGTQYF.

In its sample, this clonotype was seen a few times. The V and J genes are TRBV6-1 and TRBJ2-7; D is undetermined. Germline V gene sequence: CDR1 MNHNS, CDR2 SASEGT. This CDR3 has 15 residues. V lost 4 bases, J lost 3 bases, and 16 bases lay in between. The CDR3 spells CASSGGPGSFYEQYF. In DNA form, the CDR3 reads TGTGCCAGCAGTGGCGGACCCGGCTCCTTCTACGAGCAGTACTTC.

This chain joins TRBV7-8 and TRBJ2-7; 8 bases are shared with TRBD1. The CDR3 sequence is 15 residues long. The germline V gene has CDR1 SGHVS and CDR2 FQNEAQ. The junction had 4 bases not matched to a gene; V was cut back by 0 bases and J by 3 bases. CDR3 in amino acids: CASSLARTGFYEQYV. DNA for the CDR3: TGTGCCAGCAGCTTAGCTAGGACAGGGTTCTACGAGCAGTACGTC.

A few counts support this clonotype. The chain links TRBV5-1 to TRBJ2-1, with 7 bases identical to TRBD2. V was pared by 1 base and J by 13 bases, with 5 bases of the junction left unmatched. The CDR3 loop spans 12 amino acids. Germline values: CDR1 SGHRS, CDR2 YFSETQ. CDR3 in DNA: TGCGCCAGCAGCTTGTGGGGGGGGTTTCAGTTCTTC. Translated: CASSLWGGFQFF.

The table lists this clonotype with a few counts. J is TRBJ1-2 and V is TRBV20-1, with D possibly TRBD1 on 5 matching bases. This CDR3 spans 15 amino acids. V was pared by 6 bases and J by 1 base, with 18 bases between. Germline V gene sequence: CDR1 DFQATT, CDR2 SNEGSKA (reference sequence). CDR3 protein: CSAALGDRLNYGYTF. The CDR3 nucleotides are TGCAGTGCCGCCCTGGGAGACAGACTTAACTATGGCTACACCTTC.

This clonotype turned up a few times. The genes are TRBV12-3 or TRBV12-4 and TRBJ1-5; D is unclear. Trimming stripped 3 bases from V and 5 bases from J, with 11 bases between. The CDR3 has 14 amino acids. CDR3 residues: CASSFGERDQPQHF. CDR3 in DNA: TGTGCCAGCAGTTTCGGGGAGCGCGATCAGCCCCAGCATTTT.

There are many counts of this clonotype. The chain couples TRBV7-9 to TRBJ2-3; possibly TRBD2 for D (6 bases). With 1 base removed from V and 0 bases from J, the gap between germline ends came to 17 bases. The CDR3 is 18 residues long. Germline assignment: CDR1 SEHNR and CDR2 FQNEAQ (reference sequence). This CDR3 reads CASSLGLDWGTSTDTQYF. CDR3 DNA sequence: TGTGCCAGCAGCTTAGGACTAGATTGGGGCACTAGCACAGATACGCAGTATTTT.

The chain is built from TRBV12-5 and TRBJ2-1, with 9 nucleotides matching TRBD2. J was trimmed by 2 bases and V by 4 bases; bases with no gene match: 6. Germline CDR1 LGHNT, CDR2 FRNRAP. This CDR3 is 16 amino acids long. DNA of the CDR3: TGTGCTAGTGGTTCCCTCCTAGCGGGGCCCTACAATGAGCAGTTCTTC. Its protein product is CASGSLLAGPYNEQFF.

This clonotype was seen repeatedly, ten times or more. The chain links TRBV5-5 to TRBJ2-1; tentative D call: TRBD2 (5 bases). Germline values: CDR1 SGHKS, CDR2 YYEKEE (reference sequence). The germline V and J ends were trimmed by 1 base and 0 bases, with 8 bases remaining between them. The CDR3 sequence is 15 residues long. CDR3 amino acids: CASSLLGSSYNEQFF. The DNA of the CDR3 is TGTGCCAGCAGCTTGCTAGGGAGCTCCTACAATGAGCAGTTCTTC.

This clonotype has ten or more counts. The V and J genes are TRBV5-1 and TRBJ2-3; D uncertain. This CDR3 has 15 residues. CDR1 is SGHRS, CDR2 YFSETQ, per germline. The V and J ends lost 4 bases and 0 bases respectively, with 12 bases between them. CDR3 loop: CASSPGAVSTDTQYF. The DNA for the CDR3 is TGCGCCAGCAGCCCGGGCGCGGTTAGCACAGATACGCAGTATTTT.

The chain links TRBV25-1 to TRBJ2-7, with TRBD2 matching over 10 bases. Germline V gene data show CDR1 as MGHDK and CDR2 as SYGVNS. The V gene end was trimmed by 9 bases and the J gene end by 7 bases; junction bases not matched to a gene: 3. This CDR3 has 11 amino acids. The CDR3 region has the DNA TGTGCCAGTCGGGGACTAGCGGAGCAGTACTTC. Protein sequence: CASRGLAEQYF.

This clonotype turned up a few times. The chain is built from TRBV29-1 and TRBJ1-4; unclear D gene. V was shortened by 6 bases and J by 5 bases, with 13 bases between the two germline ends. CDR1 is SQVTM, CDR2 ANQGSEA, per germline. The CDR3 spans 13 residues. Here the CDR3 DNA reads TGCAGCGTGGCGTCGGCGTCAAATGAAAAACTGTTTTTT. This gives the protein CSVASASNEKLFF. Together with reference TRBV29-1 and TRBJ1-4, the CDR3 gives the full variable domain: SAVISQKPSRDICQRGTSLTIQCQVDSQVTMMFWYRQQPGQSLTLIATANQGSEATYESGFVIDKFPISRPNLTFSTLTVSNMSPEDSSIYLCSVASASNEKLFFGSGTQLSVL.

V usage is TRBV5-1 and J usage is TRBJ2-1; perhaps TRBD2 as D (6 bases). Trimming took 1 base from V and 3 from J, leaving 11 bases between them. This CDR3 comprises 15 residues. Germline V lookup: CDR1 SGHRS, CDR2 YFSETQ. CDR3 in amino acids: CASSLRQGGYNEQFF. For the CDR3, the DNA is TGCGCCAGCAGCTTGAGGCAGGGAGGCTACAATGAGCAGTTCTTC.

This clonotype was counted ten times or more. The chain combines TRBV6-2 or TRBV6-3 with TRBJ2-7, with a weak D call TRBD2 (6 bases). Trimming cost V 7 bases and J 6 bases, with 19 bases left between them. CDR1 is MNHEY, CDR2 SVGEGT, per germline. This CDR3 is 14 amino acids long. The CDR3 DNA follows: TGTGCCAGCACCATCAGCCCGGAGGGGTCCGAGCAGTACTTC. Encoded protein: CASTISPEGSEQYF.

There are many counts of this clonotype. This CDR3 reads CASRVDRTGQGYGYTF. CDR3 bases: TGCGCCAGCAGGGTCGATAGGACCGGACAGGGCTATGGCTACACCTTC. The rearrangement uses TRBV5-1 and TRBJ1-2; 8 bases align to TRBD1. V was clipped by 5 bases and J by 4 bases; unmatched bases: 13. This CDR3 has 16 amino acids. Germline assignment: CDR1 SGHRS and CDR2 YFSETQ.

This rearrangement joins TRBV12-3 or TRBV12-4 to TRBJ2-1; D may be TRBD1 (6 bases). V was cut by 4 bases and J by 10 bases, with 17 bases left in between. The CDR3 contains 14 residues. The DNA of the CDR3 is TGTGCCAGCAGTTCGACAGGAACCCCCGGAGAGCAGTTCTTC. It translates to CASSSTGTPGEQFF.

This chain connects TRBV5-1 to TRBJ1-3; D remains unclear. The germline CDR1 and CDR2 sequences are SGHRS and YFSETQ. This CDR3 is 13 amino acids long. V was trimmed by 3 bases and J by 8 bases, leaving 12 bases between them. The CDR3 loop reads CASSYIEGDTIYF. CDR3 DNA: TGCGCCAGCAGCTACATCGAAGGAGACACCATATATTTT. Together with reference TRBV5-1 and TRBJ1-3, the CDR3 gives the full variable domain: KAGVTQTPRYLIKTRGQQVTLSCSPISGHRSVSWYQQTPGQGLQFLFEYFSETQRNKGNFPGRFSGRQFSNSRSEMNVSTLELGDSALYLCASSYIEGDTIYFGEGSWLTVV.

This clonotype was seen more than once but under ten times. V usage is TRBV4-3 and J usage is TRBJ2-3; 12 bases are shared with TRBD2. The CDR3 runs 15 residues. Germline loops: CDR1 LGHNA, CDR2 YSLEER. The trim removed 1 base at V and 7 bases at J, leaving 3 bases unmatched. CDR3 DNA: TGCGCCAGCAGCCAAGGACTAGCGGGGGCTAATACGCAGTATTTT. It encodes CASSQGLAGANTQYF.

This clonotype was recorded at least ten times. The rearrangement joins TRBV6-5 to TRBJ2-6; D is ambiguous. Looked up from germline, CDR1 is MNHEY and CDR2 is SVGAGI. The length of the CDR3 is 13 residues. V was cut by 6 bases and J by 4 bases, with 7 bases left in between. The CDR3 reads CASSRAGANVLTF. CDR3 coding DNA: TGTGCCAGCAGCCGGGCCGGGGCCAACGTCCTGACTTTC.

The rearrangement uses TRBV27 and TRBJ1-2; 7 nucleotides line up with TRBD1. Germline CDR1 reads MNHEY; CDR2 reads SMNVEV (reference sequence). This CDR3 has 15 residues. V trimming: 6 bases; J trimming: 2 bases; junction bases outside the gene matches: 9. CDR3 sequence reads: CASRPLDRANYGYTF. The CDR3 DNA is TGTGCCAGCAGGCCTCTAGACAGGGCAAACTATGGCTACACCTTC.

This clonotype has just a few counts. This rearrangement joins TRBV7-9 to TRBJ2-3; TRBD2 aligns across 11 bases. Germline V gives CDR1 SEHNR, CDR2 FQNEAQ (reference sequence). J gave up 5 bases and V 5 bases, and 6 bases lay outside the gene matches. The CDR3 runs 15 residues. In DNA form, the CDR3 reads TGTGCCAGCAGCCGACTAGCGGGGCCCCAAGATACGCAGTATTTT. Translated, it gives CASSRLAGPQDTQYF.

CDR3 in amino acids: CASSQAAVTEAFF. The CDR3 DNA is TGTGCCAGCAGCCAGGCGGCCGTCACTGAAGCTTTCTTT. V and J are TRBV7-3 and TRBJ1-1; D uncertain. Looked up from germline, CDR1 is SGHTA and CDR2 is FQGTGA. This CDR3 has 13 residues. V was pared by 5 bases and J by 4 bases, with 11 bases between.

The CDR3 DNA reads TGCAGTGCCCCCATGATAGCGGGGGACTCTCGTACGCAGTATTTT. It is translated as CSAPMIAGDSRTQYF. The chain carries TRBV20-1 and TRBJ2-3; 9 nucleotides match TRBD2. CDR1 and CDR2 from the germline V gene are DFQATT and SNEGSKA (reference sequence). This CDR3 contains 15 residues. With V trimmed by 6 bases and J by 8 bases, 15 bases remained unmatched.